This TCR beta chain was recovered during a study of CD8 T cells in ankylosing spondylitis. Whole-study results and caveats: Significantly higher representation of disease-linked clones was reported for matched ankylosing spondylitis synovial fluid.

The CDR3 is made up of 13 amino acids. CDR1 is MNHNS, CDR2 SASEGT, per germline. Trimming removed 4 bases from V and 8 bases from J, with 14 bases in between. A single record per CDR3 protein comes from TCRdb applying MiXCR to the 5' RACE reads. This table holds 130,000 or so distinct CDR3 sequences, 7% found once. This clonotype has at least ten counts. As yet, its antigen is unknown. The chain uses TRBV6-1 and TRBJ1-2; D is unclear. This receptor was identified in a male donor with ankylosing spondylitis or in good health (not recorded which). Sequencing was done on a sample of blood, either unsorted or a sorted T cell fraction (not recorded which). CDR3 loop: CASSAGYRAGYTF. DNA for the CDR3: TGTGCCAGCAGTGCAGGTTATCGCGCCGGCTACACCTTC.